Listed below are T cell receptor beta chains from one sample, sequenced in a study of patients and donors after allogeneic stem cell transplantation. In TCRdb, the RT-PCR reads were re-called with MiXCR into one record per CDR3 protein. Of roughly 960,000 distinct CDR3 sequences listed, about 20% are singletons. Sequences were obtained from blood, either unsorted or a sorted T cell fraction (not recorded which). The receptors derive from a human donor who was either an allogeneic HSCT recipient or a stem cell or donor lymphocyte infusion donor (not recorded which). It is not recorded whose cells these are; they may come from a transplant donor. Both conserved end residues are part of each CDR3. A D gene is named only where the DNA matches it firmly. Clone size appears in some rows only: once, few, many, or a class for an expanded clone.

J gene | D gene | V gene | clone size | CDR3 DNA | CDR3 protein
TRBJ1-2 | TRBD1 | TRBV15 | . | TGTGCCACCAGCAGGGACAGGGTCTCTGGCTACACCTTC | CATSRDRVSGYTF
TRBJ2-7 | . | TRBV5-1 | . | TGCGCCAGCATTTCGGGAGACTTGGACTACGAGCAGTACTTC | CASISGDLDYEQYF
TRBJ2-3 | . | TRBV6-5 | . | TGTGCCAGCAGTTATGATCTTTCACGCACAGATACGCAGTATTTT | CASSYDLSRTDTQYF
TRBJ2-5 | TRBD2 | TRBV7-3 | few | TGTGCCAGCAGCTCAGCGGGGGGGCAAGAGACCCAGTACTTC | CASSSAGGQETQYF
TRBJ2-3 | TRBD1 | TRBV29-1 | . | TGCAGCGTTGATCTTAGGGGGCGGACAGATACGCAGTATTTT | CSVDLRGRTDTQYF
TRBJ2-2 | . | TRBV11-2 | . | TGTGCCAGCAGCTTATCGGGGGGCCCCACCGGGGAGCTGTTTTTT | CASSLSGGPTGELFF
TRBJ1-1 | . | TRBV7-6 | many | TGTGCCAGCAGCCCGTCGACAAGGACTGAAGCTTTCTTT | CASSPSTRTEAFF
TRBJ1-2 | . | TRBV2 | . | TGTGCCAGCAGTGAGTCCCAGGGAATCCGTGGCTACACCTTC | CASSESQGIRGYTF
TRBJ2-4 | . | TRBV11-2 | few | TGTGCCAGCAGCTCCAGGGTGTCTGGCGACATTCAGTACTTC | CASSSRVSGDIQYF
TRBJ2-1 | . | TRBV5-1 | . | TGCGCCAGTGTCCCGGGACCCGAAAATGAGCAGTTCTTC | CASVPGPENEQFF
TRBJ1-1 | . | TRBV12-3/TRBV12-4 | . | TGTGCCAGCAGTTTCGGGGGGCGTTACACTGAAGCTTTCTTT | CASSFGGRYTEAFF
TRBJ1-1 | . | TRBV5-5 | . | TGTGCCAGCAGCGAAAAACAGGGACTGAACACTGAAGCTTTCTTT | CASSEKQGLNTEAFF
TRBJ2-3 | TRBD2 | TRBV11-2 | . | TGTGCCAGCAGTCATAATAGGGGAGGGACAGATACGCAGTATTTT | CASSHNRGGTDTQYF
TRBJ2-7 | . | TRBV12-3/TRBV12-4 | many | TGTGCCAGCAGTTTAGGACGGTACTCCTACGAGCAGTACTTC | CASSLGRYSYEQYF
TRBJ1-5 | TRBD1 | TRBV7-9 | few | TGTGCCAGCGGGGAACAGGGGAATCAGCCCCAGCATTTT | CASGEQGNQPQHF
TRBJ1-2 | . | TRBV10-3 | . | TGTGCCATCAGTGAGGCCAGCCCCTATGGCTACACCTTC | CAISEASPYGYTF
TRBJ1-2 | . | TRBV5-1 | . | TGCGCCAGCACTGGGGCCTCTACAGGGCCCGGCTATGGCTACACCTTC | CASTGASTGPGYGYTF
TRBJ2-7 | TRBD2 | TRBV27 | few | TGTGCCAGCAGTGCACTAGCGGGAGTTATCGAGCAGTACTTC | CASSALAGVIEQYF
TRBJ2-1 | TRBD1 | TRBV20-1 | few | TGCAGTGCTGCTTACAGGGGGGCCCTGAGGAATGAGCAGTTCTTC | CSAAYRGALRNEQFF
TRBJ2-7 | . | TRBV5-1 | . | TGCGCCAGCAGCTTGCAACCCGGCGACGAGCAGTACTTC | CASSLQPGDEQYF